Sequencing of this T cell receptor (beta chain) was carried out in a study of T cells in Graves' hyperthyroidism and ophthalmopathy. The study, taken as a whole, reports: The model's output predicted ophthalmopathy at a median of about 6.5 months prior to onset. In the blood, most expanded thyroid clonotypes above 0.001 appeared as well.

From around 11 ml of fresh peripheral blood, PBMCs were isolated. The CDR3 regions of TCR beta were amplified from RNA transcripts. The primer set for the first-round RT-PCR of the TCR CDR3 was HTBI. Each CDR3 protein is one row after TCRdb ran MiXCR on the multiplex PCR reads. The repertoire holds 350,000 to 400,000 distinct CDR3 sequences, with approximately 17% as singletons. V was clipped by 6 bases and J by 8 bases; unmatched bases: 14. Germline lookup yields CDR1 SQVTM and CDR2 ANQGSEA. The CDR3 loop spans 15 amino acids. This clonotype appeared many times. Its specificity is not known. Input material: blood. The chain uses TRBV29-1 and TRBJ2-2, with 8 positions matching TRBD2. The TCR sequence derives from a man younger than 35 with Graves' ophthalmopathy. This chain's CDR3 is CSVRTGGASGGELFF. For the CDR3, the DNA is TGCAGCGTGCGGACGGGAGGGGCGAGCGGAGGGGAGCTGTTTTTT.